These 25 T cell receptor beta chains were sequenced from one sample in a study of regulatory T cells in long-lasting Graves disease. Noted time point: persistent/refractory GD, antithyroid drugs over 5 years with positive TRAb. Making the TCR library involved RNA that had been extracted from PBMCs. The TCR beta library used iRepertoire HTBI primers with Arm-PCR amplification of CDR3. TCRdb independently ran MiXCR on the multiplex PCR reads; one entry per CDR3 protein. The sample has 400,000 to 600,000 distinct CDR3 sequences, around a fifth seen once. Sequencing used peripheral blood mononuclear cells (PBMCs), obtained when the disease was refractory, from a patient treated with antithyroid drugs. The origin of the receptors is a female donor with Graves disease.

This sequence joins TRBV2 and TRBJ2-1, with 7 bases fitting TRBD1. The CDR3 is 13 amino acids. V shed 7 bases and J 4 bases; nucleotides not matched to a gene: 4. The germline gives CDR1 SNHLY, CDR2 FYNNEI. CDR3 sequence (DNA): TGTGCCAGCAAACCAGGGGGTTACAATGAGCAGTTCTTC. Residues: CASKPGGYNEQFF.

V is TRBV9 and J is TRBJ1-2; D unresolved. V lost 0 bases, J lost 8 bases, and 11 bases lay in between. The CDR3 runs 13 residues. Germline values: CDR1 SGDLS, CDR2 YYNGEE. CDR3 nucleotides: TGTGCCAGCAGCGTAGAAGACGGCGGGGGCTACACCTTC. Amino acid sequence: CASSVEDGGGYTF. Complete variable domain (other parts from reference TRBV9 and TRBJ1-2): DSGVTQTPKHLITATGQRVTLRCSPRSGDLSVYWYQQSLDQGLQFLIQYYNGEERAKGNILERFSAQQFPDLHSELNLSSLELGDSALYFCASSVEDGGGYTFGSGTRLTVV.

In this sample, this clonotype turned up a few times. The V call is TRBV9, the J call TRBJ2-7; 9 positions agree with TRBD1. After removal of 3 bases from V and 6 bases from J, the junction contained 10 bases not matched to a gene. The CDR3 has 15 residues. Germline V gene sequence: CDR1 SGDLS, CDR2 YYNGEE. The chain's CDR3 is CASSAGGTGTREQYF. The CDR3 DNA follows: TGTGCCAGCAGCGCCGGGGGGACAGGGACGCGCGAGCAGTACTTC.

CDR3: CASSYSTGDGSPLHF. The CDR3 nucleotides are TGTGCCAGCAGTTACTCGACAGGGGATGGTTCACCCCTCCACTTT. The chain links TRBV6-2 or TRBV6-3 to TRBJ1-6; 8 bases are a match to TRBD1. The V gene end was trimmed by 0 bases and the J gene end by 9 bases; junction bases not matched to a gene: 4. The CDR3 spans 15 residues. Germline V gives CDR1 MNHEY, CDR2 SVGEGT.

This clonotype appeared many times. The chain couples TRBV12-3 or TRBV12-4 to TRBJ2-2, with TRBD1 as a possible D gene (6 bases). Trimming pared 3 bases from V and 3 bases from J, leaving 20 bases between. The CDR3 length is 18 residues. DNA of the CDR3: TGTGCCAGCAGTTTCCCATTGACAGGAGTTGATGACACCGGGGAGCTGTTTTTT. Translated, it gives CASSFPLTGVDDTGELFF.

A remark on this clonotype: This sequence may be a read error, since a much larger clone differs from it by one base. The chain links TRBV6-5 to TRBJ1-1; D remains ambiguous. Germline CDR1 is MNHEY and CDR2 is SVGAGI. The CDR3 is made up of 16 amino acids. Trimming pared 0 bases from V and 2 bases from J, leaving 13 bases between. CDR3 region: CASSYSSIDINTEAFF. The CDR3 DNA reads TGTGCCAGCAGTTACTCCTCCATAGACATAAACACTGAAGCTTTCTTT.

J is TRBJ1-5 and V is TRBV5-5, with D possibly being TRBD1 (5 bases). The CDR3 sequence is 18 residues long. V gave up 1 base and J gave up 0 bases, with 17 bases separating them. Per the germline V gene, CDR1 is SGHKS and CDR2 is YYEKEE (reference sequence). CDR3 amino acids: CASSLSGLTGFSNQPQHF. The CDR3 DNA reads as TGTGCCAGCAGCTTGTCGGGGCTCACAGGTTTTAGCAATCAGCCCCAGCATTTT.

The chain recombines TRBV7-9 with TRBJ1-1; D is undetermined. The ends were cut back, 1 base at V and 1 base at J, with 13 bases in the middle. CDR3 size: 16 residues. Germline V gene sequence: CDR1 SEHNR, CDR2 FQNEAQ (reference sequence). The CDR3 loop is CASSLEHRAENTEAFF. CDR3 nucleotides: TGTGCCAGCAGCTTAGAGCACCGGGCCGAGAACACTGAAGCTTTCTTT.

This clonotype was observed once. At one end the junction does not follow the germline gene, possibly because of a read error. The J gene is TRBJ2-1, the V gene TRBV6-1; 8 bases match TRBD2. Germline V lookup: CDR1 MNHNS, CDR2 SASEGT. This CDR3 spans 14 amino acids. The CDR3 nucleotides read TGTGGCAGCAGAAGCGGGGGCTCTTACAATGAGCAGTTCTTC. Its protein is CGSRSGGSYNEQFF.

A few counts support this clonotype. This may arise from a read error, as a much more abundant clone is one base away. This rearrangement joins TRBV7-3 to TRBJ2-5; D is uncertain. The CDR3 runs to 13 residues. Germline CDR1 reads SGHTA; CDR2 reads FQGTGA. V lost 5 bases to trimming and J lost 5 bases, with 12 bases between them. CDR3 sequence: CASSPVGSETQYF. The CDR3 DNA reads as TGTGCCAGCAGCCCCGTCGGTTCTGAGACCCAGTACTTC.

This clonotype has a handful of counts. The chain has TRBV15 and TRBJ2-3; 11 bases fit TRBD1. CDR1 is LNHNV and CDR2 is YYDKDF in the germline V gene (reference sequence). The CDR3 length is 15 residues. V shed 1 base, J shed 4 bases, and the junction held 1 base outside the gene matches. The chain's CDR3 is CATSRGTGGPDTQYF. The CDR3 DNA follows: TGTGCCACCAGCAGAGGGACAGGGGGCCCAGATACGCAGTATTTT. Based on the CDR3 plus reference TRBV15 and TRBJ2-3, the full variable domain is DAMVIQNPRYQVTQFGKPVTLSCSQTLNHNVMYWYQQKSSQAPKLLFHYYDKDFNNEADTPDNFQSRRPNTSFCFLDIRSPGLGDTAMYLCATSRGTGGPDTQYFGPGTRLTVL.

The table lists this clonotype with a few counts. V usage is TRBV5-1 and J usage is TRBJ1-3, with D perhaps matching TRBD1 (5 bases). The ends were cut back, 1 base at V and 3 bases at J, with 11 bases in the middle. In germline, CDR1 is SGHRS, CDR2 YFSETQ. The CDR3 covers 15 residues. The CDR3 DNA follows: TGCGCCAGCAGCTTGTCGGGGGGACGTGGAAACACCATATATTTT. It translates to CASSLSGGRGNTIYF.

V usage is TRBV29-1 and J usage is TRBJ2-7; TRBD1 matches at 7 bases. This CDR3 spans 14 amino acids. With 4 bases clipped from V and 3 bases from J, the junction kept 9 bases outside the gene matches. Germline V gene lookup returns CDR1 SQVTM and CDR2 ANQGSEA. The CDR3 DNA sequence: TGCAGCGTTGGAGGGGGCGGACGGTTCTACGAGCAGTACTTC. It yields the protein CSVGGGGRFYEQYF.

The chain employs TRBV7-9 and TRBJ1-3, with 7 bases aligning to TRBD1. The CDR3 is 15 amino acids. CDR1 is SEHNR and CDR2 is FQNEAQ in the germline V gene (reference sequence). J lost 3 bases, V lost 3 bases, and 5 bases had no gene match. In DNA, the CDR3 is TGTGCCAGCAGCTTTCCCCCAGGGGGTGGAAACACCATATATTTT. This encodes CASSFPPGGGNTIYF.

This clonotype was seen at least ten times. This chain joins TRBV28 and TRBJ2-2; D remains ambiguous. V was clipped by 3 bases and J by 0 bases, with 8 bases between them. Germline V gives CDR1 MDHEN, CDR2 SYDVKM. This CDR3 contains 15 residues. CDR3 coding DNA: TGTGCCAGCAGTTTTCGTGGTTCGAACACCGGGGAGCTGTTTTTT. This encodes CASSFRGSNTGELFF.

The chain joins TRBV7-2 to TRBJ2-3; no clear D gene. There are 11 residues in the CDR3. The V and J ends lost 8 bases and 6 bases respectively, with 9 bases between them. From germline, CDR1 is SGHTA and CDR2 FQGNSA. CDR3 nucleotide sequence: TGTGCCAGCCACTCCTCCGATACGCAGTATTTT. Translated, it gives CASHSSDTQYF.

The J gene is TRBJ1-1, the V gene TRBV19; no firm D call. The CDR3 loop spans 12 amino acids. V was trimmed by 7 bases and J by 2 bases, leaving 8 bases between them. Germline loops: CDR1 LNHDA, CDR2 SQIVND (reference sequence). CDR3 nucleotide sequence: TGTGCCAGTATGGGTACAAACACTGAAGCTTTCTTT. It is translated as CASMGTNTEAFF.

This clonotype was picked up many times. This chain uses TRBV12-3 or TRBV12-4 with TRBJ1-4; maybe TRBD1 (5 bases). The CDR3 is 14 amino acids. V was clipped by 3 bases and J by 6 bases, with 11 bases between them. CDR3 amino acids: CASSFGAADEKLFF. The CDR3 region has the DNA TGTGCCAGCAGTTTTGGGGCAGCCGATGAAAAACTGTTTTTT.

The rearrangement joins TRBV28 to TRBJ2-1; TRBD2 agrees at 9 bases. Losses at the gene ends were 3 bases for V and 8 bases for J; bases not matched to a gene: 2. The germline CDR1 and CDR2 sequences are MDHEN and SYDVKM. CDR3 length equals 13 residues. The CDR3 sequence is CASSFVAGDEQFF. CDR3 DNA sequence: TGTGCCAGCAGTTTTGTAGCGGGGGATGAGCAGTTCTTC.

This clonotype was counted a few times. The rearrangement uses TRBV20-1 and TRBJ1-2, with D tentatively TRBD1 (5 bases). Germline V gives CDR1 DFQATT, CDR2 SNEGSKA (reference sequence). With 0 bases removed from V and 2 bases from J, the gap between germline ends came to 13 bases. The CDR3 covers 15 residues. In DNA form, the CDR3 reads TGCAGTGCTAGAGAAGGGCCGGGACCAAACTATGGCTACACCTTC. It is translated as CSAREGPGPNYGYTF.

This clonotype came up a few times. This rearrangement joins TRBV20-1 to TRBJ2-2, with TRBD1 as a possible D gene (5 bases). The CDR3 has 13 amino acids. The germline V gene has CDR1 DFQATT and CDR2 SNEGSKA (reference sequence). The V gene lost 5 bases and the J gene lost 4 bases, with 11 bases spanning the gap. In DNA, the CDR3 is TGCAGTGCTCAGGGAAAAGGCACCGGGGAGCTGTTTTTT. Protein product: CSAQGKGTGELFF.

Ten or more counts support this clonotype. This chain connects TRBV27 to TRBJ1-4; the D gene is possibly TRBD1 (5 bases). Trimming left V 5 bases short and J 8 bases short, with 21 bases between. CDR3 length: 16 residues. Germline V lookup: CDR1 MNHEY, CDR2 SMNVEV (reference sequence). DNA of the CDR3: TGTGCCAGCAGTCACCGTGTCGGGGGTGTAAACGAAAAACTGTTTTTT. Residues: CASSHRVGGVNEKLFF.

This clonotype appeared many times. The V gene is TRBV12-3 or TRBV12-4, the J gene TRBJ2-5; 7 bases align to TRBD2. Trimming cost V 6 bases and J 5 bases; bases outside gene matches: 12. CDR3 size: 15 residues. The CDR3 DNA follows: TGTGCCAGCAGCTCGATTGGGGGGGTTTTGGAGACCCAGTACTTC. As protein: CASSSIGGVLETQYF.

Concerning this clonotype: This clone may be a read error of a much larger clone one base away. This sequence joins TRBV2 and TRBJ1-1; D unclear. The CDR3 covers 14 residues. CDR1 is SNHLY and CDR2 is FYNNEI in the germline V gene. V lost 7 bases, J lost 7 bases, and 19 bases lay in between. The CDR3 sequence is CASMRNLDVIEAFF. CDR3 in DNA: TGTGCCAGCATGCGTAATCTGGATGTCATTGAAGCTTTCTTT.

The chain uses TRBV5-4 and TRBJ2-5; TRBD1 matches at 8 bases. J was trimmed by 1 base and V by 2 bases; bases with no gene match: 16. The CDR3 consists of 19 residues. Germline V gene data show CDR1 as SGHNT and CDR2 as YYREEE (reference sequence). The CDR3 region has the DNA TGTGCCAGCAGCTTCAGGTCCCAGGGGGCCCACAGCCTCCAAGAGACCCAGTACTTC. It encodes CASSFRSQGAHSLQETQYF.